The 21 T cell receptor beta chains presented below share a single source sample, sequenced in a study of cytomegalovirus exposure and HLA in healthy donors. Libraries were prepared by immunoSEQ multiplex PCR; TCRdb keeps only in-frame clonotypes and omits some of them. Among 150,000 to 200,000 clones listed, approximately 85% were seen once. Specimen: PBMCs. All receptors derive from a woman aged 18-29 years in good health and CMV-seronegative.

V usage is TRBV27 and J usage is TRBJ1-3; tentative D call: TRBD1 (5 bases). The CDR3 spans 17 residues. With 5 bases removed from V and 0 bases from J, the gap between germline ends came to 17 bases. CDR1 is MNHEY, CDR2 SMNVEV, per germline (reference sequence). The CDR3 reads CASSLTPGGPSGNTIYF. Written as DNA, the CDR3 is TGTGCCAGCAGTCTAACTCCGGGGGGTCCCTCTGGAAACACCATATATTTT.

The gene calls are TRBV6-5 and TRBJ1-2, with TRBD1 as a possible D gene (5 bases). The CDR3 sequence is 16 residues long. The germline CDR1 and CDR2 sequences are MNHEY and SVGAGI. Trimming removed 0 bases at V and 3 bases at J, with 14 bases between. CDR3 sequence: CASSYSNGAAYYGYTF. Written as DNA, the CDR3 is TGTGCCAGCAGTTACTCGAATGGGGCAGCCTACTATGGCTACACCTTC.

The chain is built from TRBV6-4 and TRBJ2-1; possible D gene TRBD2, 5 bases. The CDR3 extends over 13 amino acids. Trimming stripped 3 bases from V and 5 bases from J, with 8 bases between. CDR1 is MRHNA, CDR2 SNTAGT, per germline. CDR3 nucleotides: TGTGCCAGCAGTGAACGGGAAAACAATGAGCAGTTCTTC. It is translated as CASSERENNEQFF.

The gene calls are TRBV30 and TRBJ2-3; TRBD2 matches 8 bases. Germline V gene lookup returns CDR1 GTSNPN and CDR2 SVGIG (reference sequence). The ends lost 0 bases at V and 8 bases at J; junction bases unmatched: 28. The CDR3 is 21 residues long. The CDR3 is CAWSVLGLVGRILAGRGTQYF. CDR3 nucleotide sequence: TGTGCCTGGAGTGTACTTGGGCTTGTCGGGAGGATCCTAGCGGGTCGGGGTACGCAGTATTTT.

In DNA, the CDR3 is TGTGCCAGTAGTATTAGTCTCGGCTACGAGCAGTACTTC. Translated: CASSISLGYEQYF. The chain carries TRBV19 and TRBJ2-7; the D is unclear. Germline V CDR1 and CDR2: LNHDA, SQIVND (reference sequence). The V end lost 3 bases, the J end lost 3 bases, and 9 bases lay between the germline ends. The CDR3 loop spans 13 amino acids.

The CDR3 spells CASSYDRGVTGELFF. CDR3 sequence (DNA): TGTGCCAGCAGCTATGACAGGGGAGTGACCGGGGAGCTGTTTTTT. This chain links TRBV5-4 with TRBJ2-2, with 8 bases that match TRBD1. Germline CDR1 SGHNT, CDR2 YYREEE (reference sequence). This CDR3 has 15 residues. V shed 3 bases, J shed 5 bases, and the junction held 6 bases outside the gene matches.

V is TRBV11-2 and J is TRBJ1-2; D is uncertain. CDR1 and CDR2 (germline): SGHAT, FQNNGV. V was trimmed by 5 bases and J by 3 bases, leaving 16 bases between them. The CDR3 length is 15 residues. CDR3 in DNA: TGTGCCAGCAGCCTAGCGGGGTCCTCGGACTATGGCTACACCTTC. It codes for CASSLAGSSDYGYTF.

J is TRBJ1-5 and V is TRBV6-4; 8 bases match TRBD1. In germline, CDR1 is MRHNA, CDR2 SNTAGT. This CDR3 spans 16 amino acids. V gave up 3 bases and J gave up 5 bases; unmatched junction bases: 9. CDR3 DNA: TGTGCCAGCAGTGAGGGAGGACAGGGCCCCCATCAGCCCCAGCATTTT. Its translation is CASSEGGQGPHQPQHF.

The rearrangement joins TRBV6-5 to TRBJ2-1, with TRBD2 as a possible D gene (5 bases). Germline assignment: CDR1 MNHEY and CDR2 SVGAGI. V dropped 0 bases and J dropped 7 bases, with 10 bases sitting between them. The CDR3 covers 14 residues. In DNA form, the CDR3 reads TGTGCCAGCAGTTACTCGCCCCAGCGGAATGAGCAGTTCTTC. Protein product: CASSYSPQRNEQFF.

The chain combines TRBV9 with TRBJ2-2; TRBD1 agrees at 9 bases. Unmatched junction bases numbered 11, after V lost 2 bases and J lost 0 bases. Germline V gene sequence: CDR1 SGDLS, CDR2 YYNGEE. The CDR3 consists of 19 residues. The CDR3 DNA sequence: TGTGCCAGCAGCGTGAGGGACAGGGTTACGTTCGCGAACACCGGGGAGCTGTTTTTT. Protein: CASSVRDRVTFANTGELFF.

This chain links TRBV10-1 with TRBJ1-1; no clear D gene. Per germline, CDR1 WNHNN and CDR2 SYGVQD (reference sequence). This CDR3 region has 14 residues. V lost 0 bases to trimming and J lost 4 bases, with 9 bases between them. The chain's CDR3 is CASSESRRSTEAFF. The CDR3 region has the DNA TGCGCCAGCAGTGAGTCGCGCCGTTCCACTGAAGCTTTCTTT.

This rearrangement joins TRBV30 to TRBJ2-1; 9 nucleotides align to TRBD2. V trimming: 1 base; J trimming: 6 bases; junction bases outside the gene matches: 7. Germline CDR1 GTSNPN, CDR2 SVGIG (reference sequence). CDR3 length: 15 residues. DNA of the CDR3: TGTGCCTGGAGTGGCGTAGCGGGGGTTGTCAATGAGCAGTTCTTC. It translates to CAWSGVAGVVNEQFF. The full variable domain, in which reference TRBV30 and TRBJ2-1 provide the parts outside the CDR3, is SQTIHQWPATLVQPVGSPLSLECTVEGTSNPNLYWYRQAAGRGLQLLFYSVGIGQISSEVPQNLSASRPQDRQFILSSKKLLLSDSGFYLCAWSGVAGVVNEQFFGPGTRLTVL.

The V and J genes are TRBV5-1 and TRBJ2-2, with TRBD1 as a possible D gene (6 bases). Germline values: CDR1 SGHRS, CDR2 YFSETQ. Between the trimmed V and J ends, which lost 4 bases and 0 bases, there was a span of 10 bases. The CDR3 sequence is 15 residues long. CDR3 amino acids: CASSEGTPNTGELFF. The CDR3 bases are TGCGCCAGCAGCGAAGGGACACCGAACACCGGGGAGCTGTTTTTT.

V usage is TRBV27 and J usage is TRBJ1-1, with unresolved D. In germline, CDR1 is MNHEY, CDR2 SMNVEV (reference sequence). The V end lost 3 bases, the J end lost 0 bases, and 8 bases lay between the germline ends. The CDR3 sequence is 14 residues long. The CDR3: CASSFSRVNTEAFF. DNA of the CDR3: TGTGCCAGCAGTTTTTCGCGGGTGAACACTGAAGCTTTCTTT.

As DNA, the CDR3 is TGCGCCAGCAGCACTACAGGGGGCTCTGGAAACACCATATATTTT. This sequence encodes CASSTTGGSGNTIYF. The chain carries TRBV5-1 and TRBJ1-3; 8 nucleotides match TRBD1. CDR1 SGHRS and CDR2 YFSETQ come from the germline V gene. The length of the CDR3 is 15 residues. The V gene end was trimmed by 4 bases and the J gene end by 0 bases; junction bases not matched to a gene: 3.

To note about this clone: In the same sample, other DNA sequences code for this CDR3. This rearrangement joins TRBV6-5 to TRBJ1-1; D may be TRBD1 (6 bases). V was clipped by 5 bases and J by 4 bases, with 11 bases between them. The CDR3 consists of 13 residues. Germline CDR1 and CDR2: MNHEY and SVGAGI. This CDR3 is CASSLTGTTEAFF. CDR3 coding DNA: TGTGCCAGCAGTCTTACAGGGACCACTGAAGCTTTCTTT.

The chain couples TRBV29-1 to TRBJ1-1; D possibly corresponds to TRBD1 (6 bases). There are 14 residues in the CDR3. CDR1 SQVTM and CDR2 ANQGSEA come from the germline V gene. Trimming removed 5 bases at V and 0 bases at J, with 13 bases between. CDR3: CSVSRDTLNTEAFF. The CDR3 nucleotides are TGCAGCGTTTCTCGGGACACCCTGAACACTGAAGCTTTCTTT.

In this sample, this clone turned up a few times. The chain combines TRBV29-1 with TRBJ2-1; TRBD2 agrees at 7 bases. The V segment lost 5 bases and the J segment 10 bases; nucleotides outside the gene matches: 8. The germline V gene has CDR1 SQVTM and CDR2 ANQGSEA. The CDR3 is made up of 12 amino acids. DNA of the CDR3: TGCAGCGTTAGGCGGGAGCGAGGGGAGCAGTTCTTC. It codes for CSVRRERGEQFF.

The chain has TRBV27 and TRBJ2-1, with 16 bases identical to TRBD2. Trimming cost V 6 bases and J 0 bases; bases outside gene matches: 14. The CDR3 has 21 amino acids. Germline values: CDR1 MNHEY, CDR2 SMNVEV (reference sequence). Here the CDR3 DNA reads TGTGCCAGCAGATCTCCTCGGGGACTAGCGGGAGGGGGAAGCTCCTACAATGAGCAGTTCTTC. Translated, it gives CASRSPRGLAGGGSSYNEQFF.

This chain links TRBV30 with TRBJ1-2; D possibly corresponds to TRBD1 (5 bases). CDR3 size: 12 residues. Trimming took off 4 bases at V and 7 bases at J, with 13 bases between the two ends. Germline CDR1 reads GTSNPN; CDR2 reads SVGIG (reference sequence). This CDR3 is CAWTSGGSGYTF. CDR3 sequence (DNA): TGTGCCTGGACCTCGGGGGGGTCTGGCTACACCTTC.

Comment on this clone: The identical CDR3 is also encoded by other nucleotide sequences in the sample. The chain employs TRBV30 and TRBJ1-1; a weak D match, TRBD1 (5 bases). Germline V gene lookup returns CDR1 GTSNPN and CDR2 SVGIG (reference sequence). CDR3 length: 13 residues. Trimming stripped 0 bases from V and 3 bases from J, with 8 bases between. This chain's CDR3 is CAWSVQGDTEAFF. CDR3 nucleotides: TGTGCCTGGAGTGTTCAGGGTGACACTGAAGCTTTCTTT.